This T cell receptor beta chain was retrieved from a study of a mutant IDH1 vaccine in newly diagnosed glioma. Study-wide context: Patients in the study were vaccinated eight times, receiving shots in weeks 1, 3, 5, 7, 11, 15, 19 and 23. Study outcomes and limitations: Pseudoprogression looked unconnected to shifts in top peripheral T cell clonotypes.

The CDR3 spans 14 residues. The V end was cut by 4 bases, the J end by 1 base, with 11 bases between. Germline values: CDR1 SGHRS, CDR2 YFSETQ. Time point defined: week 11, during vaccination. The vaccine gave 300 ug of a 20-mer mutant IDH1 peptide subcutaneously per dose. Each donor presented with a new WHO grade 3 or 4 astrocytoma that tested IDH1-mutant and showed ATRX loss. Profiling relied on immunoSEQ multiplex PCR, and the TCRdb table lists in-frame clones only, not all of them. The sample has about 52,000 clones, 90% to 95% seen once. Points on this clone: Its antigen is undetermined.

The chain uses TRBV5-1 and TRBJ1-1; TRBD1 might be the D (5 bases). The sequence came from a man in his fifties or sixties with glioma. Sequencing was performed on PBMCs, taken from a glioma patient whose treatment included an IDH1 peptide vaccine. Here the CDR3 DNA reads TGCGCCAGCAGCATCCGACAGAGGAACACTGAAGCTTTCTTT. Residues: CASSIRQRNTEAFF. The whole variable domain, remainder taken from reference TRBV5-1 and TRBJ1-1, is KAGVTQTPRYLIKTRGQQVTLSCSPISGHRSVSWYQQTPGQGLQFLFEYFSETQRNKGNFPGRFSGRQFSNSRSEMNVSTLELGDSALYLCASSIRQRNTEAFFGQGTRLTVV.